This TCR beta chain originates from a study of cytomegalovirus exposure and HLA in healthy donors. Findings and caveats of the study: Rarity held for most TCR sequences, but there were some public TCRs that occurred in many donors. Association of approximately 16,000 TCR beta sequences with HLA alleles was found at 0.05 false discovery rate in a later analysis. Most TCR beta V segments were productive about 87% or about 30% of the time in an earlier analysis. For presence/absence analyses, sequencing depth was assumed to be roughly uniform across donors.

Germline CDR1 reads SGHTS; CDR2 reads YDEGEE. Trimming took 0 bases from V and 0 from J, leaving 10 bases between them. This CDR3 is 16 amino acids long. With 60 Vbeta and 13 Jbeta primers, the PCR was carried out. TCRdb's copy holds only in-frame clones and misses some; the assay was immunoSEQ multiplex PCR. The data hold some 120,000 clones, with 15% to 20% observed a single time. A word on this clone: The antigen is unknown.

The specimen was PBMCs. The genes are TRBV5-8 and TRBJ2-4, with D unresolved. The source of this sequence is a female donor in good health and CMV-seropositive. The CDR3 nucleotides are TGTGCCAGCAGCTTGGCTTCAGAGGCAGCCAAAAACATTCAGTACTTC. Translated: CASSLASEAAKNIQYF.